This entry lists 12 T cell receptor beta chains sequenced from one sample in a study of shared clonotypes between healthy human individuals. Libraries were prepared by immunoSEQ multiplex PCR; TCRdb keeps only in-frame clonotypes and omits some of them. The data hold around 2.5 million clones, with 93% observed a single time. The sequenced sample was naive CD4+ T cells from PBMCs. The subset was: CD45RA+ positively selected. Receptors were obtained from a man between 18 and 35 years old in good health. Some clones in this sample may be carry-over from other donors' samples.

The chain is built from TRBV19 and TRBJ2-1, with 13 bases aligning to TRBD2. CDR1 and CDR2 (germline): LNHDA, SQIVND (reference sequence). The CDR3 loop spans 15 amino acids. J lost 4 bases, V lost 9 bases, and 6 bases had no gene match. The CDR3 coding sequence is TGTGCCAGCCGAACGACTAGCGGGGGGTACAATGAGCAGTTCTTC. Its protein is CASRTTSGGYNEQFF.

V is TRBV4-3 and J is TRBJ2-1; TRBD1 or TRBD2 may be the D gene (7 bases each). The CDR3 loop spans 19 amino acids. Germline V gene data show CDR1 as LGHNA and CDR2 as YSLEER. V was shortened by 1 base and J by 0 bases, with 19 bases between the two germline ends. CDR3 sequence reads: CASSQGPRGGWSSYNEQFF. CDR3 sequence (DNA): TGCGCCAGCAGCCAAGGTCCCAGGGGGGGTTGGAGCTCCTACAATGAGCAGTTCTTC.

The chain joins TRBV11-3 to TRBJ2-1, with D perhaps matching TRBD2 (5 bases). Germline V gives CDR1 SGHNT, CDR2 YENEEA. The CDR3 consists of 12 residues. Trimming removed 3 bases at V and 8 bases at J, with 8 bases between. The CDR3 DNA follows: TGTGCCAGCAGCTTGACCGGGGATGAGCAGTTCTTC. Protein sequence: CASSLTGDEQFF. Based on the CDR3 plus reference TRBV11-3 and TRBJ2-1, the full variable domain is EAGVVQSPRYKIIEKKQPVAFWCNPISGHNTLYWYLQNLGQGPELLIRYENEEAVDDSQLPKDRFSAERLKGVDSTLKIQPAELGDSAVYLCASSLTGDEQFFGPGTRLTVL.

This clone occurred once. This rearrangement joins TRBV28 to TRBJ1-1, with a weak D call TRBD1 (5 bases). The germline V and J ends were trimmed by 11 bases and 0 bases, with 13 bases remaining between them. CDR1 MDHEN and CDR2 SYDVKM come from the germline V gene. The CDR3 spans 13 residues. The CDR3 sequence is CAGRVGVNTEAFF. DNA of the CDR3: TGTGCCGGACGTGTAGGGGTGAACACTGAAGCTTTCTTT. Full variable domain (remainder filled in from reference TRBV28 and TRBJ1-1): DVKVTQSSRYLVKRTGEKVFLECVQDMDHENMFWYRQDPGLGLRLIYFSYDVKMKEKGDIPEGYSVSREKKERFSLILESASTNQTSMYLCAGRVGVNTEAFFGQGTRLTVV.

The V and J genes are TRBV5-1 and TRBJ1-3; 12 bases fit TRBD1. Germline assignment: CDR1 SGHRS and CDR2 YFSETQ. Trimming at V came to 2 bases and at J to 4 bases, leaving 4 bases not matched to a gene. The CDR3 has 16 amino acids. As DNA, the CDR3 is TGCGCCAGCAGCTTCGGGACAGGGGGCGAAGGAAACACCATATATTTT. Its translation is CASSFGTGGEGNTIYF.

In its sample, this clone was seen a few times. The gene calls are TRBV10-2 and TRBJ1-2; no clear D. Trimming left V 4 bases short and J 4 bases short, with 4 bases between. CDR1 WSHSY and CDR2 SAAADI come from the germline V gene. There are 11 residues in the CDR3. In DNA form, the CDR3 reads TGCGCCAGCAGTGGGACCTATGGCTACACCTTC. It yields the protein CASSGTYGYTF.

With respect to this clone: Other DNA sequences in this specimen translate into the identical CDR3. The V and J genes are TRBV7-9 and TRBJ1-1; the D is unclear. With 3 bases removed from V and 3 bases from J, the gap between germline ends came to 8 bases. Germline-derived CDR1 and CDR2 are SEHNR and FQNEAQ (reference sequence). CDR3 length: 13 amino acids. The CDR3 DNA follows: TGTGCCAGCAGCTTCGGGCAGGACACTGAAGCTTTCTTT. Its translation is CASSFGQDTEAFF.

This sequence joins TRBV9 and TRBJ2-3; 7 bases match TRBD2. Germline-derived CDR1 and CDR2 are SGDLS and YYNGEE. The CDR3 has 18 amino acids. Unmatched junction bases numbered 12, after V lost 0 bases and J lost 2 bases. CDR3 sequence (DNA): TGTGCCAGCAGCGTAGCTTGGGGGGACTACTTCAACACAGATACGCAGTATTTT. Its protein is CASSVAWGDYFNTDTQYF.

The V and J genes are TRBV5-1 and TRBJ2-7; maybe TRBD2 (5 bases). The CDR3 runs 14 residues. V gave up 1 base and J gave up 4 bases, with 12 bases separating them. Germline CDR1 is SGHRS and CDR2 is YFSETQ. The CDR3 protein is CASSLTGIMYEQYF. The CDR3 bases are TGCGCCAGCAGCTTGACCGGGATCATGTACGAGCAGTACTTC. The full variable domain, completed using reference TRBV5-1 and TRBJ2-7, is KAGVTQTPRYLIKTRGQQVTLSCSPISGHRSVSWYQQTPGQGLQFLFEYFSETQRNKGNFPGRFSGRQFSNSRSEMNVSTLELGDSALYLCASSLTGIMYEQYFGPGTRLTVT.

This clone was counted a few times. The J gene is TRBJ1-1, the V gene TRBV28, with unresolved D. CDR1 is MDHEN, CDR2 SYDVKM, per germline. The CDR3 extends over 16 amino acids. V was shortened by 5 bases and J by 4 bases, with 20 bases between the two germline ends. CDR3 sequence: CASSAPGSRSGTEAFF. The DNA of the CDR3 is TGTGCCAGCAGTGCGCCGGGATCTCGCAGCGGCACTGAAGCTTTCTTT.

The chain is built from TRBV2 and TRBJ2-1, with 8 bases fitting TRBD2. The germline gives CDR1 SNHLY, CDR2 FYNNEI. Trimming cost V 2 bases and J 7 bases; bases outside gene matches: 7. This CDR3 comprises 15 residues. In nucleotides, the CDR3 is TGTGCCAGCAGTGAAAGACTAGCGAGGAGTAATGAGCAGTTCTTC. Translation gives CASSERLARSNEQFF.

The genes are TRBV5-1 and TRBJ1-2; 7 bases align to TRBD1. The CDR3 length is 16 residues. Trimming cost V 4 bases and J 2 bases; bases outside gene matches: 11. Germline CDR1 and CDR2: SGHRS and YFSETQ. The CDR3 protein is CASSPATGVWNYGYTF. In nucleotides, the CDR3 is TGCGCCAGCAGCCCCGCAACAGGGGTGTGGAACTATGGCTACACCTTC.